This T cell receptor (beta chain) came from a study of blood T cell repertoires in COVID-19. As processed by the authors: Nucleated cell number was recorded as an estimate derived from reference gene primer amplification. TCRdb's copy holds only in-frame clones and misses some; the assay was immunoSEQ multiplex PCR. That table gives V, J and clone size, and the DNA gave D and trimming. The table has tens of thousands of clones, approximately 80% seen once. The germline CDR1 and CDR2 sequences are KGHSH and LQKENI. This CDR3 comprises 15 residues. Trimming pared 3 bases from V and 4 bases from J, leaving 15 bases between.

The sequence was obtained from a man in his 70s with acute or convalescent COVID-19. The chain carries TRBV18 and TRBJ1-2; TRBD1 is a possible D gene (5 bases). Sequencing was performed on peripheral blood. CDR3 DNA: TGTGCCAGCTCACCGGGACTCAATGAAGCCTATGGCTACACCTTC. It codes for CASSPGLNEAYGYTF.